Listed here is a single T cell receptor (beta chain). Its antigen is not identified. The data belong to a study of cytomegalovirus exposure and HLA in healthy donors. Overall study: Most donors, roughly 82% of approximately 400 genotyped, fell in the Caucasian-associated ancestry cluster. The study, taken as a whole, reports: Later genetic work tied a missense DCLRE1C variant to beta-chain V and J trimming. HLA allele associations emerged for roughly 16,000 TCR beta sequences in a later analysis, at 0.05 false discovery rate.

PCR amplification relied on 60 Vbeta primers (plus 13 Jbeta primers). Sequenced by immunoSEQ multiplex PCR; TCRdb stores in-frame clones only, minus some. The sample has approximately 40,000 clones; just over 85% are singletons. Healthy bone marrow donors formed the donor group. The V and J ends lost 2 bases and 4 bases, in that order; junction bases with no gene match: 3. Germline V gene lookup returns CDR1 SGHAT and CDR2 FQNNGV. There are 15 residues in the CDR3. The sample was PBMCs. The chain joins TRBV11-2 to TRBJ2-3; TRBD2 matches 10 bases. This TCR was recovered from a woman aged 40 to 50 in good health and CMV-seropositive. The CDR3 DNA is TGTGCCAGCAGCTTACAGCGGGGGGGGGCAGATACGCAGTATTTT. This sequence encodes CASSLQRGGADTQYF.